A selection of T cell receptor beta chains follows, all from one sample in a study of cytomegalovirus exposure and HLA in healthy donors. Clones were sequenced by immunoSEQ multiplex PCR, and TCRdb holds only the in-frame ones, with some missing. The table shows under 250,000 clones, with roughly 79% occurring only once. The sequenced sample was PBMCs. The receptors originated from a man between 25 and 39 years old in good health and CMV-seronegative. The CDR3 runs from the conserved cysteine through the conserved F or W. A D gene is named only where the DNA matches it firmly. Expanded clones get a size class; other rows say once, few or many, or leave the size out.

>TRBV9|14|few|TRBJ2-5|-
TGTGCCAGCAGCGACTGGGTGGGCGGGGAGACCCAGTACTTC
CASSDWVGGETQYF
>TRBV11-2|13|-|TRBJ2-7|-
TGTGCCAGCAGCAGCGGTCCGAGCTACGAGCAGTACTTC
CASSSGPSYEQYF
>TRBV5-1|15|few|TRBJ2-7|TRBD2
TGCGCCAGCAGCTTGACTAGCGGGAGCTCCTACGAGCAGTACTTC
CASSLTSGSSYEQYF
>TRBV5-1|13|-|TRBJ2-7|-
TGCGCCAGCAGTTTGGACCAAAGATACGAGCAGTACTTC
CASSLDQRYEQYF
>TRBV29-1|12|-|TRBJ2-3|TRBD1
TGCAGCGTTGGGACAGGCCAGGGTGCGCAGTATTTT
CSVGTGQGAQYF
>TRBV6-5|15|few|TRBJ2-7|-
TGTGCCAGCAGTGGACGGGGTGCAGGATCCTACGAGCAGTACTTC
CASSGRGAGSYEQYF
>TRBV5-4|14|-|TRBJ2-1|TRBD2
TGTGCCAGCAGCTTAGCGGGAGGAGGTAATGAGCAGTTCTTC
CASSLAGGGNEQFF
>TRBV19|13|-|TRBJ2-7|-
TGTGCCAGTAGTACAATTACAGGGAACGAGCAGTACTTC
CASSTITGNEQYF
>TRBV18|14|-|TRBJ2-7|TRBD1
TGTGCCAGCTCACCCGGACAGGGGAGCTACGAGCAGTACTTC
CASSPGQGSYEQYF
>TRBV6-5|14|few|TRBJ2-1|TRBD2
TGTGCCAGCAGTTACATCGGGAGCGGGGATGAGCAGTTCTTC
CASSYIGSGDEQFF
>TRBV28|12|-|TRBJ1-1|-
TGTGCCAGCAGTTTGGTTAGGGACAAGGCTTTCTTT
CASSLVRDKAFF
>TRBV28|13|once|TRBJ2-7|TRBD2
TGTGCCAGCCGAGCGGGAGGGACTTACGAGCAGTACTTC
CASRAGGTYEQYF
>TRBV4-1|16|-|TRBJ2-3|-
TGCGCCAGCAGCCAAAATCCCTCTACCGGCGGAGATACGCAGTATTTT
CASSQNPSTGGDTQYF
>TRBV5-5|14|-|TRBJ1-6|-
TGTGCCAGCAGCTTCGGAGGGGTTAATTCACCCCTCCACTTT
CASSFGGVNSPLHF
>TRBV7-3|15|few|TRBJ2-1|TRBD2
TGTGCCAGCAGCGCCGGGCTAGCGGGAAACAATGAGCAGTTCTTC
CASSAGLAGNNEQFF
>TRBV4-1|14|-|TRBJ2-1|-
TGCGCCAGCAGCCAAGTCAACAGATACAATGAGCAGTTCTTC
CASSQVNRYNEQFF
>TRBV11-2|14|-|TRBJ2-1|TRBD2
TGTGCCAGCAGCTTAGGACTAGCGGGGTTTGAGCAGTTCTTC
CASSLGLAGFEQFF
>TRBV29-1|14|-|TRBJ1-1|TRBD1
TGCAGCGTTGAAGGGACAGGAGGAAACACTGAAGCTTTCTTT
CSVEGTGGNTEAFF
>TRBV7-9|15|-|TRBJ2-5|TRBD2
TGTGCCAGCAGCCTAACCGGGACTAGCAGAGAGACCCAGTACTTC
CASSLTGTSRETQYF
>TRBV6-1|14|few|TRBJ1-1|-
TGTGCCAGCAGTGAAGCGAGCAGGGTCAAAGGAGCTTTCTTT
CASSEASRVKGAFF
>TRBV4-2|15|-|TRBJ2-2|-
TGTGCCAGCAGCCAAGAGGAGGGAGTAAGCGGGGAGCTGTTTTTT
CASSQEEGVSGELFF
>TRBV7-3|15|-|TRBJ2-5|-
TGTGCCAGCAGCCCTACCTCTGGCGGGACGAGGCACCAGTACTTC
CASSPTSGGTRHQYF
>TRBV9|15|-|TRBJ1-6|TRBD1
TGTGCCAGCAGCGCCGTCGGACAGGGGAATTCACCCCTCCACTTT
CASSAVGQGNSPLHF
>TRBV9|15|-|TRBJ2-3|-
TGTGCCAGCAGCGTAGAACCCTCTACTTCAGATACGCAGTATTTT
CASSVEPSTSDTQYF
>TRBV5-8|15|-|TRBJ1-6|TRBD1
TGTGCCAGCAAAAGTAGACAGGGTCCGAATTCACCCCTCCACTTT
CASKSRQGPNSPLHF
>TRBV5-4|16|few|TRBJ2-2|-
TGTGCCAGCAGCTTGGCCCCGGGCCAGGGGACCGGGGAGCTGTTTTTT
CASSLAPGQGTGELFF
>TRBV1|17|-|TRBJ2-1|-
TGCACCAGCAGCCAGGCTAGCGGGAGTCCTTTTGACGATGAGCAGTTCTTC
CTSSQASGSPFDDEQFF
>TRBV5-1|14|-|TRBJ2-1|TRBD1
TGCGCCAGCAGCTTGCCGACAGGGGTCGATGAGCAGTTCTTC
CASSLPTGVDEQFF
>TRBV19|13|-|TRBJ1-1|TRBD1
TGTGCCAGTAGTCCAGACAGGGAGAGTGAAGCTTTCTTT
CASSPDRESEAFF